This TCR beta chain is drawn from a study of blood T cells in healthy people across ages. CDR1 is DFQATT and CDR2 is SNEGSKA in the germline V gene (reference sequence). J was trimmed by 3 bases and V by 3 bases; bases with no gene match: 4. The CDR3 is 13 residues long. Through a sample-barcoded 5' primer and a J-beta primer mix, a second PCR was run for about 7 to 12 cycles. TCRdb reanalysed the 5' RACE reads using MiXCR and keeps one entry per CDR3 protein. The sample holds hundreds of thousands of distinct CDR3 sequences, around 32% seen once. They isolated at least 7 million PBMCs from each sample.

The V gene is TRBV20-1, the J gene TRBJ2-7, with TRBD2 matching 8 bases. This TCR derives from an elderly woman in good health. The material sequenced was blood. The CDR3 loop is CSARETSDYEQYF. In nucleotides, the CDR3 is TGCAGTGCTAGGGAGACTAGCGACTACGAGCAGTACTTC.